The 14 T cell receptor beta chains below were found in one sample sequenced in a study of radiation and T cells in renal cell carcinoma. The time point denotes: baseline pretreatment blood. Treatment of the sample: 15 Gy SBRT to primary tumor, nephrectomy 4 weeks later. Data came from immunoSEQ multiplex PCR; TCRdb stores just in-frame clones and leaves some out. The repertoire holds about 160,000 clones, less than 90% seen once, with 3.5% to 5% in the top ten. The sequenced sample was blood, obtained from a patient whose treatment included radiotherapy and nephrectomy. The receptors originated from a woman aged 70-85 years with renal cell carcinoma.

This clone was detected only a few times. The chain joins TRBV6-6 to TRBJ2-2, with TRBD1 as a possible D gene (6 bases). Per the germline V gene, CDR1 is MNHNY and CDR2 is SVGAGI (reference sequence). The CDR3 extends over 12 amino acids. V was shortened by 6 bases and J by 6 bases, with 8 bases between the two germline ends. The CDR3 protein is CASRRTAGELFF. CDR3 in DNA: TGTGCCAGCAGACGGACAGCCGGGGAGCTGTTTTTT.

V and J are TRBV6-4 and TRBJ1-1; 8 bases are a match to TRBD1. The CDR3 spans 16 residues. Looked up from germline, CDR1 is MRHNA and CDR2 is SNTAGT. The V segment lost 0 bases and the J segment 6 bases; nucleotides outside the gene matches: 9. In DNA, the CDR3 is TGTGCCAGCAGTGACTCGGCCGGGACAGGCTTAGCTGAAGCTTTCTTT. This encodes CASSDSAGTGLAEAFF.

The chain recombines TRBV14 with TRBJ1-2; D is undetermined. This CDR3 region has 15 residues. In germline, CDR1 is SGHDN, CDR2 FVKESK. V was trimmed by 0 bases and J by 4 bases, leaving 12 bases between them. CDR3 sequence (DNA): TGTGCCAGCAGCCAAGACATCGTCGCGGGCTATGGCTACACCTTC. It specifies CASSQDIVAGYGYTF.

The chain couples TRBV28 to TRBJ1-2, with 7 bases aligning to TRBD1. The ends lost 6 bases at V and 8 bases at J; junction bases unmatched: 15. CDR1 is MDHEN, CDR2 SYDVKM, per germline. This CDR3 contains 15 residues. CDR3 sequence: CASSLPTGVQRGYTF. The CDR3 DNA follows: TGTGCCAGCAGCCTTCCAACAGGGGTCCAACGGGGCTACACCTTC.

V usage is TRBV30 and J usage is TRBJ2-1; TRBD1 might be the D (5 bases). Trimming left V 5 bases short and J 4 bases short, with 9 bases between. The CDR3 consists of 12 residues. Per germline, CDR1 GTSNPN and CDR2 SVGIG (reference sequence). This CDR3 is CAWEGEYNEQFF. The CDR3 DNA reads TGTGCCTGGGAAGGGGAATACAATGAGCAGTTCTTC. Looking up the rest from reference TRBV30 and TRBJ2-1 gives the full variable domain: SQTIHQWPATLVQPVGSPLSLECTVEGTSNPNLYWYRQAAGRGLQLLFYSVGIGQISSEVPQNLSASRPQDRQFILSSKKLLLSDSGFYLCAWEGEYNEQFFGPGTRLTVL.

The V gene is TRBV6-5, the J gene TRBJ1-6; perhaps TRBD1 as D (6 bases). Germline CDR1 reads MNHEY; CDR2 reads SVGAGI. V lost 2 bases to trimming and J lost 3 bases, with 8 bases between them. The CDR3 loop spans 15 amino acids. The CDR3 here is CASSYAQGYNSPLHF. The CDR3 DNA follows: TGTGCCAGCAGTTACGCACAGGGCTATAATTCACCCCTCCACTTT.

The CDR3: CASSYSGSIYEQYF. In DNA, the CDR3 is TGTGCCAGCAGTTACTCGGGCAGCATCTACGAGCAGTACTTC. V gene TRBV6-5 combines with J gene TRBJ2-7; D unclear. This CDR3 comprises 14 residues. V gave up 0 bases and J gave up 3 bases, with 9 bases separating them. From germline, CDR1 is MNHEY and CDR2 SVGAGI.

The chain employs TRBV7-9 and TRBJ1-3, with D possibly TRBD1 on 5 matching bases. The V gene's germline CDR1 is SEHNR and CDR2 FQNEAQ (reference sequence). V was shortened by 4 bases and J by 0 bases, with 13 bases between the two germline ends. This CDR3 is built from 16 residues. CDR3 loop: CASSYGTAPSGNTIYF. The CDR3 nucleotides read TGTGCCAGCAGCTATGGGACGGCTCCCTCTGGAAACACCATATATTTT.

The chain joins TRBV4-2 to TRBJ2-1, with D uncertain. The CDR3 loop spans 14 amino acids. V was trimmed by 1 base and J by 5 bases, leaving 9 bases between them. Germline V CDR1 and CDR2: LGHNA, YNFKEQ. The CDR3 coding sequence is TGTGCCAGCAGCCAAGTTGTCCTCCACAATGAGCAGTTCTTC. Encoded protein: CASSQVVLHNEQFF.

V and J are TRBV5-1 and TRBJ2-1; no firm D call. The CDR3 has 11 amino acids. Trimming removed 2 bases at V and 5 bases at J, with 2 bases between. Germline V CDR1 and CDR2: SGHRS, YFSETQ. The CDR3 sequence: CASSFDNEQFF. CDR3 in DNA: TGCGCCAGCAGCTTTGACAATGAGCAGTTCTTC.

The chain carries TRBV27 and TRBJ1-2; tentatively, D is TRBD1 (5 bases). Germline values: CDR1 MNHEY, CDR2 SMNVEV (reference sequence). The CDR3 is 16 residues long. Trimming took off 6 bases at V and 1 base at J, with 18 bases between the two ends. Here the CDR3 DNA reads TGTGCCAGCAGCCTTAAATCGGACATGATTAACTATGGCTACACCTTC. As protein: CASSLKSDMINYGYTF.

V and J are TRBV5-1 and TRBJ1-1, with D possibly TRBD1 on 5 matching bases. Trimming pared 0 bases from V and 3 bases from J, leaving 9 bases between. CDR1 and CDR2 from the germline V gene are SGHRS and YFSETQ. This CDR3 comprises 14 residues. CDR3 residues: CASSLVSTDTEAFF. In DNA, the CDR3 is TGCGCCAGCAGCTTGGTGTCGACAGACACTGAAGCTTTCTTT.

The DNA for the CDR3 is TGTGCCAGAAGCTCCCTTGGGACTGAAGCTTTCTTT. Residues: CARSSLGTEAFF. The J gene is TRBJ1-1, the V gene TRBV5-3; D is unclear. TRBV5-3 is filed as an ORF, its function uncertain. Deletions cut 3 bases from V and 5 bases from J, with 8 bases between. The CDR3 contains 12 residues.

The CDR3 bases are TGTGCCAGCAAAGGCCCCACAGATACGCAGTATTTT. This gives the protein CASKGPTDTQYF. V gene TRBV28 combines with J gene TRBJ2-3; D is ambiguous. From germline, CDR1 is MDHEN and CDR2 SYDVKM. The V gene lost 7 bases and the J gene lost 2 bases, with 7 bases spanning the gap. This CDR3 is built from 12 residues.